Below, 20 T cell receptor beta chains from the same sample are listed, as sequenced in a study of shared clonotypes between healthy human individuals. Some clones are missing from TCRdb's copy, which holds only in-frame ones; the method was immunoSEQ multiplex PCR. The repertoire has approximately 98,000 clones, over 65% of them found once; the top ten carry almost 25%. The source material was memory CD8+ T cells sorted from blood. Regarding subset: CD45RO+ cells pooled with CCR7-negative TemRA cells. The origin of the receptors is a young woman in good health.

The V call is TRBV19, the J call TRBJ1-4, with D uncertain. CDR3 size: 14 residues. Trimming removed 3 bases at V and 3 bases at J, with 8 bases between. Per the germline V gene, CDR1 is LNHDA and CDR2 is SQIVND (reference sequence). In DNA, the CDR3 is TGTGCCAGTAGTATGATGGCCGCTAATGAAAAACTGTTTTTT. This translates into CASSMMAANEKLFF.

V usage is TRBV6-4 and J usage is TRBJ2-3; maybe TRBD1 (6 bases). CDR1 and CDR2 (germline): MRHNA, SNTAGT. V was pared by 3 bases and J by 0 bases, with 10 bases between. This CDR3 spans 15 amino acids. CDR3 DNA sequence: TGTGCCAGCAGTGAAACCCAGGGGAGCACAGATACGCAGTATTTT. Translating it yields CASSETQGSTDTQYF.

The chain links TRBV2 to TRBJ2-7, with TRBD2 as a possible D gene (5 bases). The V and J ends lost 7 bases and 5 bases respectively, with 15 bases between them. CDR3 length: 13 amino acids. Germline V gives CDR1 SNHLY, CDR2 FYNNEI. CDR3 region: CASIAKAFNEQYF. In DNA, the CDR3 is TGTGCCAGCATAGCGAAGGCTTTCAACGAGCAGTACTTC.

The chain uses TRBV5-1 and TRBJ2-5; maybe TRBD2 (6 bases). Germline V CDR1 and CDR2: SGHRS, YFSETQ. Between the trimmed V and J ends, which lost 0 bases and 5 bases, there was a span of 14 bases. This CDR3 contains 15 residues. The CDR3 loop is CASSLGTTSSETQYF. The CDR3 DNA follows: TGCGCCAGCAGCTTGGGGACTACTTCTTCTGAGACCCAGTACTTC.

The chain uses TRBV2 and TRBJ2-1; 8 nucleotides match TRBD2. From germline, CDR1 is SNHLY and CDR2 FYNNEI. The V segment lost 6 bases and the J segment 3 bases; nucleotides outside the gene matches: 10. The CDR3 is made up of 16 amino acids. The CDR3 loop reads CASSDTGTRGYNEQFF. CDR3 DNA: TGTGCCAGCAGCGATACCGGGACTAGAGGCTACAATGAGCAGTTCTTC.

This clone has a count of ten or more. The chain carries TRBV25-1 and TRBJ1-1; possible D gene TRBD1, 5 bases. CDR3 length: 16 residues. Germline-derived CDR1 and CDR2 are MGHDK and SYGVNS. The V end lost 3 bases, the J end lost 3 bases, and 17 bases lay between the germline ends. CDR3 sequence: CASSDPTGEHHTEAFF. CDR3 in DNA: TGTGCCAGCAGTGATCCAACAGGAGAGCACCACACTGAAGCTTTCTTT. The full variable domain, with the rest looked up from reference TRBV25-1 and TRBJ1-1, is EADIYQTPRYLVIGTGKKITLECSQTMGHDKMYWYQQDPGMELHLIHYSYGVNSTEKGDLSSESTVSRIRTEHFPLTLESARPSHTSQYLCASSDPTGEHHTEAFFGQGTRLTVV.

This clone was recorded once. The J gene is TRBJ1-6, the V gene TRBV27; 7 bases agree with TRBD1. The germline gives CDR1 MNHEY, CDR2 SMNVEV (reference sequence). The V gene end was trimmed by 4 bases and the J gene end by 10 bases; junction bases not matched to a gene: 10. CDR3 length: 15 residues. CDR3 sequence: CASSYRQGLISPLHF. The CDR3 DNA follows: TGTGCCAGCAGTTATCGACAGGGTCTGATCTCACCCCTCCACTTT.

Only a few counts were recorded for this clone. V is TRBV2 and J is TRBJ2-5; the match to TRBD1 covers 7 bases. The DNA end is a closer match to TRBJ2-7, so the J assignment may be wrong. The CDR3 spans 13 residues. Germline lookup yields CDR1 SNHLY and CDR2 FYNNEI. In nucleotides, the CDR3 is TGTGCCTCCCTACAGGGGTTAGGCTACGAGCAGTACTTC. Its translation is CASLQGLGYEQYF.

The rearrangement joins TRBV6-5 to TRBJ1-3; D may be TRBD1 (6 bases). Per the germline V gene, CDR1 is MNHEY and CDR2 is SVGAGI. The CDR3 is 14 residues long. V lost 7 bases to trimming and J lost 3 bases, with 13 bases between them. The CDR3: CASKLGTNGNTIYF. The CDR3, as DNA: TGTGCCAGCAAACTCGGGACAAATGGAAACACCATATATTTT.

The chain uses TRBV28 and TRBJ2-4, with 8 bases that match TRBD2. Germline V gives CDR1 MDHEN, CDR2 SYDVKM. J gave up 3 bases and V 5 bases, and 9 bases lay outside the gene matches. The CDR3 consists of 16 residues. Written as DNA, the CDR3 is TGTGCCAGCAGTAGGACGGGAGGGCCATTCAAAAACATTCAGTACTTC. Translated: CASSRTGGPFKNIQYF.

This clone showed up just a few times. The rearrangement links TRBV7-2 to TRBJ2-5; the D is unclear. The DNA matches TRBJ2-7 better at its end, which makes the J call doubtful. The V gene's germline CDR1 is SGHTA and CDR2 FQGNSA. The CDR3 is 15 residues long. Here the CDR3 reads CASSPGFSRHYEQYF. CDR3 DNA: TGTGCCAGCAGCCCCGGTTTTTCCCGCCATTACGAGCAGTACTTC.

The rearrangement uses TRBV28 and TRBJ2-7; TRBD2 agrees at 8 bases. The length of the CDR3 is 16 residues. J gave up 2 bases and V 5 bases, and 11 bases lay outside the gene matches. Germline V CDR1 and CDR2: MDHEN, SYDVKM. The CDR3 protein is CASSPGTSGQTYEQYF. The CDR3 bases are TGTGCCAGCAGTCCCGGAACTAGCGGCCAAACCTACGAGCAGTACTTC.

The V gene is TRBV6-6, the J gene TRBJ1-4; D not resolved. Germline CDR1 MNHNY, CDR2 SVGAGI (reference sequence). V lost 0 bases, J lost 8 bases, and 16 bases lay in between. The CDR3 is 16 residues long. The CDR3 coding sequence is TGTGCCAGCAGTTACTCGATCGGGGAGGGAAGAGAAAAACTGTTTTTT. This gives the protein CASSYSIGEGREKLFF.

V is TRBV28 and J is TRBJ1-5, with TRBD1 as a possible D gene (5 bases). The CDR3 runs 13 residues. CDR1 MDHEN and CDR2 SYDVKM come from the germline V gene. Trimming removed 6 bases at V and 3 bases at J, with 9 bases between. The CDR3 coding sequence is TGTGCCAGCAGAGGGGAGGTCAATCAGCCCCAGCATTTT. This gives the protein CASRGEVNQPQHF.

The chain uses TRBV10-1 and TRBJ2-1; no reliable D call. Trimming took off 3 bases at V and 8 bases at J, with 5 bases between the two ends. The CDR3 is 11 residues long. Germline V gives CDR1 WNHNN, CDR2 SYGVQD (reference sequence). CDR3 in DNA: TGCGCCAGCAGTGACAGCCATGAGCAGTTCTTC. Amino acid sequence: CASSDSHEQFF.

This clone has just a few counts. Other DNA variants within this sample encode the same CDR3. The rearrangement joins TRBV9 to TRBJ2-5; the D gene is possibly TRBD1 (7 bases). This CDR3 region has 14 residues. The V end was cut by 3 bases, the J end by 1 base, with 10 bases between. The V gene's germline CDR1 is SGDLS and CDR2 YYNGEE. The CDR3 loop is CASSAGGSQETQYF. The CDR3 bases are TGTGCCAGCAGCGCAGGGGGGTCCCAAGAGACCCAGTACTTC.

The V call is TRBV28, the J call TRBJ1-5, with D perhaps matching TRBD1 (6 bases). The CDR3 has 14 amino acids. Germline-derived CDR1 and CDR2 are MDHEN and SYDVKM. With 5 bases removed from V and 2 bases from J, the gap between germline ends came to 10 bases. CDR3 in DNA: TGTGCCAGCAGTACCTACAGGGGCAATCAGCCCCAGCATTTT. Residues: CASSTYRGNQPQHF.

The CDR3: CASSSAGDDTEAFF. CDR3 sequence (DNA): TGTGCCAGCAGCTCGGCAGGGGATGACACTGAAGCTTTCTTT. This rearrangement joins TRBV11-3 to TRBJ1-1, with a weak D call TRBD1 (6 bases). Germline CDR1 and CDR2: SGHNT and YENEEA. The CDR3 loop spans 14 amino acids. The V end was cut by 4 bases, the J end by 3 bases, with 12 bases between.

The chain joins TRBV5-4 to TRBJ1-1; D is possibly TRBD1 (5 bases). Germline-derived CDR1 and CDR2 are SGHNT and YYREEE (reference sequence). The CDR3 spans 17 residues. V lost 9 bases and J lost 0, with 24 bases in between. Written as DNA, the CDR3 is TGTGCCACCACTCACGGGGCGAGGGTAGGGGTGAACACTGAAGCTTTCTTT. Its translation is CATTHGARVGVNTEAFF.

This clone was seen only a few times. This rearrangement joins TRBV7-6 to TRBJ2-2, with D maybe TRBD2 (9 bases). Trimming removed 5 bases from V and 4 bases from J, with 20 bases in between. The CDR3 extends over 17 amino acids. In germline, CDR1 is SGHVS, CDR2 FNYEAQ. The CDR3 is CASSQGAGGPGTGELFF. The DNA for the CDR3 is TGTGCCAGCAGCCAGGGGGCGGGAGGGCCGGGCACCGGGGAGCTGTTTTTT. Filled out from reference TRBV7-6 and TRBJ2-2, the complete variable domain reads GAGVSQSPRYKVTKRGQDVALRCDPISGHVSLYWYRQALGQGPEFLTYFNYEAQQDKSGLPNDRFSAERPEGSISTLTIQRTEQRDSAMYRCASSQGAGGPGTGELFFGEGSRLTVL.